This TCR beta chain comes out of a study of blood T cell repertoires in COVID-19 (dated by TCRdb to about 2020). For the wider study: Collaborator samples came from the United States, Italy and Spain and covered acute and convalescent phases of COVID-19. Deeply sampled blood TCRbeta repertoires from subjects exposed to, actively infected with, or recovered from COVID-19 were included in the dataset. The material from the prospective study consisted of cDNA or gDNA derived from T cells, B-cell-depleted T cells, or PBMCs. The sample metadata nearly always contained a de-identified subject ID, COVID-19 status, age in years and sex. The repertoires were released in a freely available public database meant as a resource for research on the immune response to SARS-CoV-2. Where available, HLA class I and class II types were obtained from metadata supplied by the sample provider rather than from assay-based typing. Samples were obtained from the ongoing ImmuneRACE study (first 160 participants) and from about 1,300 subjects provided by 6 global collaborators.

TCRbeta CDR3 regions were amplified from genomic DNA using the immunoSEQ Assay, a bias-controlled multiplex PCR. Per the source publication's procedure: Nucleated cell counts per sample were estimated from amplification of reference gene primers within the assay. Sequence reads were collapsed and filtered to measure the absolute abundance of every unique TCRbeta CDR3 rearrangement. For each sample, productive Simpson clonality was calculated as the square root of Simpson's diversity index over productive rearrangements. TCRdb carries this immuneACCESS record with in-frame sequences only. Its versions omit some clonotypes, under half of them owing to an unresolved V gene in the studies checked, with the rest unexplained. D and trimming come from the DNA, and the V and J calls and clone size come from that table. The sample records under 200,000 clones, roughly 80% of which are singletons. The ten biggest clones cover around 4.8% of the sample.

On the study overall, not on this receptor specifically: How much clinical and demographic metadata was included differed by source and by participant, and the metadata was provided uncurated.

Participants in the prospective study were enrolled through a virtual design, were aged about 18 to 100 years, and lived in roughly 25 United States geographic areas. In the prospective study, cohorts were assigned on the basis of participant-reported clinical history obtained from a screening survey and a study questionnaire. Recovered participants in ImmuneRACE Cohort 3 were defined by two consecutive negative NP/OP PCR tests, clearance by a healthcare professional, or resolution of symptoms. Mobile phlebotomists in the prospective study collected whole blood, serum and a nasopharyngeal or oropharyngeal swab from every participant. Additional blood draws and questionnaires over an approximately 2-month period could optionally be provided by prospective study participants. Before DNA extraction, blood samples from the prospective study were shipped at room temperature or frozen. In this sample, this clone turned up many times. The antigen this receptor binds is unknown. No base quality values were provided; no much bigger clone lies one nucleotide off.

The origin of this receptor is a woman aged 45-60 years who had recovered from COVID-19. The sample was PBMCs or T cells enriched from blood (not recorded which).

This receptor carries the CDR3 CASRRTSNEKLFF. In nucleotide form, the sequence is TGTGCCAGCAGGCGGACTAGTAATGAAAAACTGTTTTTT. Here the chain combines TRBV7-3 and TRBJ1-4; the D gene lacks a confident call. Including the terminal cysteine and phenylalanine, the CDR3 comprises 13 residues. The retained sequence is limited to the CDR3, 39 bases, with the frame set at the first base. The germline V gene sets CDR1 to SGHTA and CDR2 to FQGTGA. Trimming removed 6 bases from V and 4 bases from J, leaving 9 bases between the germline ends.